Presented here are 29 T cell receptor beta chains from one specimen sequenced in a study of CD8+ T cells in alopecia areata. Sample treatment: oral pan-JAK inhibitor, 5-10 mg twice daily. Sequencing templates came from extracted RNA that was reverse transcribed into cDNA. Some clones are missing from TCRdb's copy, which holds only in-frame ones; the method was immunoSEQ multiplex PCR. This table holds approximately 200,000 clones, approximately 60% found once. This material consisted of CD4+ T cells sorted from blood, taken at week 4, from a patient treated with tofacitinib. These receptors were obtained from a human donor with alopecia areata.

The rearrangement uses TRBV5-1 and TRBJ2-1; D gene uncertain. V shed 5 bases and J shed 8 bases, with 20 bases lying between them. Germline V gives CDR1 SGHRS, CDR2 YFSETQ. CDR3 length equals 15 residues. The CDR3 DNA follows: TGCGCCAGCAGGGGTGGCTTAGCCCGGTTCGATGAGCAGTTCTTC. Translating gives CASRGGLARFDEQFF.

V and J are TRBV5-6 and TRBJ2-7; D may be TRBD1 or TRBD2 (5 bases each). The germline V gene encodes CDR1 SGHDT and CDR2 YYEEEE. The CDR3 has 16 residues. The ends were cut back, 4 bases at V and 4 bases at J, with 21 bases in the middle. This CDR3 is CASSPTRGLTLYEQYF. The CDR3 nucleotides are TGTGCCAGCAGCCCAACCCGGGGCCTGACCCTATACGAGCAGTACTTC.

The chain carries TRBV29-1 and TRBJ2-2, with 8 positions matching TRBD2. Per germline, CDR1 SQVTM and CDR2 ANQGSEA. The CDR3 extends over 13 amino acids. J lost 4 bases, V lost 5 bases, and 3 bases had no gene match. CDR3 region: CSVQREFTGELFF. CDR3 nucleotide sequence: TGCAGCGTTCAGCGGGAGTTCACCGGGGAGCTGTTTTTT.

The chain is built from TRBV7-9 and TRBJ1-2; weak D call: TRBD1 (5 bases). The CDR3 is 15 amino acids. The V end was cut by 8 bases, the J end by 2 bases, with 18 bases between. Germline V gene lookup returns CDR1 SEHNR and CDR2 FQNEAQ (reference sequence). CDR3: CASCNDSGGNYGYTF. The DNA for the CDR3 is TGTGCCAGCTGTAACGACTCTGGGGGAAACTATGGCTACACCTTC. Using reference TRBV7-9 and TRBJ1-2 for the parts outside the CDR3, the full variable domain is DTGVSQNPRHKITKRGQNVTFRCDPISEHNRLYWYRQTLGQGPEFLTYFQNEAQLEKSRLLSDRFSAERPKGSFSTLEIQRTEQGDSAMYLCASCNDSGGNYGYTFGSGTRLTVV.

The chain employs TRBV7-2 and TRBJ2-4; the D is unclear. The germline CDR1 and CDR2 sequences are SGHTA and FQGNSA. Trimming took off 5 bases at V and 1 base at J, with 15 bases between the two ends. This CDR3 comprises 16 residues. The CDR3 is CASSTDFASAKNIQYF. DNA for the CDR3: TGTGCCAGCAGCACCGACTTTGCCAGTGCCAAAAACATTCAGTACTTC.

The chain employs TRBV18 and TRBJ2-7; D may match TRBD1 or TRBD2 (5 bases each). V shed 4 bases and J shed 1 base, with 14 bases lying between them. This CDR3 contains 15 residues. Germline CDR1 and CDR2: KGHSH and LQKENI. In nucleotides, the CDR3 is TGTGCCAGCTCACGACCCGGGACCTCTTCCTACGAGCAGTACTTC. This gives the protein CASSRPGTSSYEQYF.

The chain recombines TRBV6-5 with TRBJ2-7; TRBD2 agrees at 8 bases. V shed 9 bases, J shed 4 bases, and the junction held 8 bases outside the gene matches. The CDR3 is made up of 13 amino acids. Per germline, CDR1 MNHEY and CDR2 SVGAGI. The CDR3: CASSREAGYEQYF. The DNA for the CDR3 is TGTGCCAGTTCGCGGGAGGCCGGGTACGAGCAGTACTTC.

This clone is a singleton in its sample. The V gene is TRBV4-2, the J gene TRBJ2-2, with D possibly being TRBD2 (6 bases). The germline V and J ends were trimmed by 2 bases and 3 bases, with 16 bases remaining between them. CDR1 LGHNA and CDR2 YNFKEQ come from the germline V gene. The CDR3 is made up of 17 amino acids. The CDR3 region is CASSQYSWRDDTGELFF. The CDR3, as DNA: TGTGCCAGCAGCCAATATAGCTGGCGGGACGACACCGGGGAGCTGTTTTTT.

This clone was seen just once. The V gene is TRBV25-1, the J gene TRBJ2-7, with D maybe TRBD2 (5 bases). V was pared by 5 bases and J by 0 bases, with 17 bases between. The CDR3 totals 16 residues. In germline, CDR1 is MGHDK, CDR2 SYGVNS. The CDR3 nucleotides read TGTGCCAGCAGTACCGCGGGTTTTACCGACTCCTACGAGCAGTACTTC. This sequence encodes CASSTAGFTDSYEQYF.

The CDR3 sequence is CSVGVRGRGGNEQFF. The CDR3 region has the DNA TGCAGCGTTGGGGTCAGAGGCAGGGGAGGCAATGAGCAGTTCTTC. The chain links TRBV29-1 to TRBJ2-1, with D perhaps given as TRBD1 or TRBD2 (6 bases each). V lost 4 bases, J lost 6 bases, and 19 bases lay in between. Germline V CDR1 and CDR2: SQVTM, ANQGSEA. The CDR3 has 15 residues.

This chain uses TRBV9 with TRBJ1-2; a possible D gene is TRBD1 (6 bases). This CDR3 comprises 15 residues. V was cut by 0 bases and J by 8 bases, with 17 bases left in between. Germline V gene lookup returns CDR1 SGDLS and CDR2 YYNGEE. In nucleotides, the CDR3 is TGTGCCAGCAGCGTAGCTTCAGGGGCCGCAGCAGGCTACACCTTC. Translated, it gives CASSVASGAAAGYTF. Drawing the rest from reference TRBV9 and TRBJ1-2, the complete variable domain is DSGVTQTPKHLITATGQRVTLRCSPRSGDLSVYWYQQSLDQGLQFLIQYYNGEERAKGNILERFSAQQFPDLHSELNLSSLELGDSALYFCASSVASGAAAGYTFGSGTRLTVV.

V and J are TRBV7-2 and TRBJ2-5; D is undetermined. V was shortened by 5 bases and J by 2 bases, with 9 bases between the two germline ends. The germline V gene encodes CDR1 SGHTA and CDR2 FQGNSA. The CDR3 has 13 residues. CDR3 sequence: CASSPSWQETQYF. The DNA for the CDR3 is TGTGCCAGCAGCCCCTCTTGGCAAGAGACCCAGTACTTC.

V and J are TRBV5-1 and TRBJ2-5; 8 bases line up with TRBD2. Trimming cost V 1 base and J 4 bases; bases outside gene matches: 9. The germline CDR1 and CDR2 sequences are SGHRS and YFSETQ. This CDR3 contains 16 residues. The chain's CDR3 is CASSLRGRAGAETQYF. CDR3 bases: TGCGCCAGCAGCTTGAGGGGAAGAGCGGGAGCAGAGACCCAGTACTTC.

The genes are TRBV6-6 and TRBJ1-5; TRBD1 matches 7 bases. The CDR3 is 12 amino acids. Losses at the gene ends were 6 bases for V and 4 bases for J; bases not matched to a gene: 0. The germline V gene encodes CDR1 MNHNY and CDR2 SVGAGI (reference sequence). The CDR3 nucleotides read TGTGCCAGCAGACAGGGGAATCAGCCCCAGCATTTT. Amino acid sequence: CASRQGNQPQHF.

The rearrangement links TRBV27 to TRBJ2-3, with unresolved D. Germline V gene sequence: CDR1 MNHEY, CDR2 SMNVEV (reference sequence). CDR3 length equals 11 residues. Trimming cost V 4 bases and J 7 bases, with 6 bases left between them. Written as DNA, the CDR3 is TGTGCCAGCAGTTCTACGCATACGCAGTATTTT. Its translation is CASSSTHTQYF.

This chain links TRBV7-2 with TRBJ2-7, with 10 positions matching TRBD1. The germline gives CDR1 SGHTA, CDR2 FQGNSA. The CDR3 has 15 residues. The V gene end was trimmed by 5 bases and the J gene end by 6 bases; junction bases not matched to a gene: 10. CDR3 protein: CASSREGQGRGEQYF. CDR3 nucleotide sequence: TGTGCCAGCAGCCGAGAGGGACAGGGGAGGGGCGAGCAGTACTTC.

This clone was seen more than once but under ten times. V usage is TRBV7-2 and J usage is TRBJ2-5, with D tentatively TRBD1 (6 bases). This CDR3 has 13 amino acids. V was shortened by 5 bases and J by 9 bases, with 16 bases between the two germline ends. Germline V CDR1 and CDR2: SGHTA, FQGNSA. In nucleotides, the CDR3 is TGTGCCAGCAGCCCAGACCAGACAGGTCCCCAGTACTTC. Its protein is CASSPDQTGPQYF.

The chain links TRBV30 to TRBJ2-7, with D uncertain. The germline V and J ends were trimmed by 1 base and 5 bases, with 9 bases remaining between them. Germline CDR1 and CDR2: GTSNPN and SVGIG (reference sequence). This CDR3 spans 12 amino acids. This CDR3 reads CAWSAELHEQYF. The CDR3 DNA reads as TGTGCCTGGAGTGCAGAACTACACGAGCAGTACTTC.

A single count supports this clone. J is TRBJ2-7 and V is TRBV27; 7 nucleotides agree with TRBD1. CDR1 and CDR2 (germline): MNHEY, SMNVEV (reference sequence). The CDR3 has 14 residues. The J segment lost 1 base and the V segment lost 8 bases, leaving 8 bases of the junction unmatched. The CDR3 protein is CASGRQGWSYEQYF. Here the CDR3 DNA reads TGTGCCAGCGGTAGACAGGGTTGGTCCTACGAGCAGTACTTC.

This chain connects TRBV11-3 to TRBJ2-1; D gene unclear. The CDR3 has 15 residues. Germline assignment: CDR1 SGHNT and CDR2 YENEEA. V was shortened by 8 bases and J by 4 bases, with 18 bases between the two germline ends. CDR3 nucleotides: TGTGCCAGCTCCCCCCATGCGATAGGATACAATGAGCAGTTCTTC. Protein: CASSPHAIGYNEQFF.

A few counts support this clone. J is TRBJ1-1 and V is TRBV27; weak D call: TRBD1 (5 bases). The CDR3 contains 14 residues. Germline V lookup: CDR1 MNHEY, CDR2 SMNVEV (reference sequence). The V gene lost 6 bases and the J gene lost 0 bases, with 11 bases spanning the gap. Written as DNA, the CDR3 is TGTGCCAGCAGCAAATCAGGGTTGAACACTGAAGCTTTCTTT. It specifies CASSKSGLNTEAFF.

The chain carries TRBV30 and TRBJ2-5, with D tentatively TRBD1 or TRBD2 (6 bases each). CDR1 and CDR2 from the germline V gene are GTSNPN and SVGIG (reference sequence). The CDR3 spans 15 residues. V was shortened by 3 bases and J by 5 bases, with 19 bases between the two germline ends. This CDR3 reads CAWRGDRGQWETQYF. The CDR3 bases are TGTGCCTGGAGGGGGGACCGGGGGCAGTGGGAGACCCAGTACTTC.

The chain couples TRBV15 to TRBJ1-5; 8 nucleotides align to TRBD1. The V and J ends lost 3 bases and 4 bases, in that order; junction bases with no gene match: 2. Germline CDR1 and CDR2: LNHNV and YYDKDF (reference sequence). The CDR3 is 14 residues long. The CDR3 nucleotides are TGTGCCACCAGCAGGGACAGGGCTAATCAGCCCCAGCATTTT. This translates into CATSRDRANQPQHF.

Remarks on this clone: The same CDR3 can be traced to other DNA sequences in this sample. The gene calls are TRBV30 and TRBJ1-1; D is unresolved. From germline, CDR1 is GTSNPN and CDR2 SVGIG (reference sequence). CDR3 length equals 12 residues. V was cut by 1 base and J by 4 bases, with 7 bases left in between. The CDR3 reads CAWSDRGTEAFF. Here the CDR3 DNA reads TGTGCCTGGAGTGATCGCGGCACTGAAGCTTTCTTT.

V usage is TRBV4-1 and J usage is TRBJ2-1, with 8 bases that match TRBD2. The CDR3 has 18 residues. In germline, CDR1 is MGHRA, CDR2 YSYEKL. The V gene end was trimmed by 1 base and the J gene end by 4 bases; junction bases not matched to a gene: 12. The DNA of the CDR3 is TGCGCCAGCAGCCAAGCCCCACTAGCGGTGGGCCCATACAATGAGCAGTTCTTC. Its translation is CASSQAPLAVGPYNEQFF.

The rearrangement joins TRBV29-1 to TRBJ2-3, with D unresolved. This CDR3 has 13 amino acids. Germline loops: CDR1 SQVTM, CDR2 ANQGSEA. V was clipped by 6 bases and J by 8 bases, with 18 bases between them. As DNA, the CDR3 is TGCAGCGTAACCGGCCAATATGTCGGTACGCAGTATTTT. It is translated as CSVTGQYVGTQYF.

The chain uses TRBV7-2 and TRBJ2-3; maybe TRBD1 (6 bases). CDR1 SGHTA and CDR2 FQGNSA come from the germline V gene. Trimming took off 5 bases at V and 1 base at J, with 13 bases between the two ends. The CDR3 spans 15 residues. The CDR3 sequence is CASSPSRGGTDTQYF. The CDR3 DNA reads TGTGCCAGCAGCCCCTCCAGGGGAGGCACAGATACGCAGTATTTT.

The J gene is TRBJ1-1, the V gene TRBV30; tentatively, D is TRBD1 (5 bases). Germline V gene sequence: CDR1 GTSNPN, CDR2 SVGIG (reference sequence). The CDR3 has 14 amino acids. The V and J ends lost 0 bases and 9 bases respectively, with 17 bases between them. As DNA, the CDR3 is TGTGCCTGGAGTGTACGGGGCGGGGCAGGGCAAGCTTTCTTT. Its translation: CAWSVRGGAGQAFF.

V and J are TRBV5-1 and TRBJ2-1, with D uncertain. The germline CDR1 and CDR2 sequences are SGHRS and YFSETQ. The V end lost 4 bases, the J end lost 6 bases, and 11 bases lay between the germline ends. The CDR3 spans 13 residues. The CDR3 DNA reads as TGCGCCAGCAGCCTCGACACGGGCAATGAGCAGTTCTTC. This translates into CASSLDTGNEQFF.